The entry that follows covers one TCR beta chain sequence. Its antigen is unknown. The PCR ran on 60 Vbeta and 13 Jbeta primers. The protocol was immunoSEQ multiplex PCR, while the TCRdb copy is restricted to in-frame clones and leaves out a portion. The table shows some 130,000 clones, with 80% occurring only once. The data were taken from a study of cytomegalovirus exposure and HLA in healthy donors. Study outcomes and limitations: About 87% or about 30% of the time was how often most TCR beta V segments were productive, according to an earlier analysis.

This clonotype was sampled from a man aged 25-45 years in good health and CMV-seronegative. Material for sequencing was PBMCs.

The CDR3 DNA follows: TGTGCCAGCAGTGACCTCTCAGGGGGCTGGGGCACAGATACGCAGTATTTT. This translates into CASSDLSGGWGTDTQYF. The rearrangement links TRBV25-1 to TRBJ2-3; 8 bases match TRBD1. CDR3 length: 17 amino acids. Germline values: CDR1 MGHDK, CDR2 SYGVNS. The trim removed 3 bases at V and 1 base at J, leaving 9 bases unmatched.